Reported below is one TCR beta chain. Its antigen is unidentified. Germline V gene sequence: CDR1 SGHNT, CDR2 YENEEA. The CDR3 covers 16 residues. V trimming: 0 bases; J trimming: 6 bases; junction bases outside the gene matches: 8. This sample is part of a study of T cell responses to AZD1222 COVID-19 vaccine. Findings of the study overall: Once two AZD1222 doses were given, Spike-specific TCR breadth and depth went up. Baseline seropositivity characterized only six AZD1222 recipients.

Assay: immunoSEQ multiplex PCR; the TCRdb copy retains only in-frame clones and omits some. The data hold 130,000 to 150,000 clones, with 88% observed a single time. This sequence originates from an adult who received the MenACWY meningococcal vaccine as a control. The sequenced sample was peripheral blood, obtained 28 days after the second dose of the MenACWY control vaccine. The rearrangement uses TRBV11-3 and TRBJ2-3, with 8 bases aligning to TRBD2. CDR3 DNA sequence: TGTGCCAGCAGCTTAGATAGCTCGGGAGGGCCCGATACGCAGTATTTT. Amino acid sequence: CASSLDSSGGPDTQYF.